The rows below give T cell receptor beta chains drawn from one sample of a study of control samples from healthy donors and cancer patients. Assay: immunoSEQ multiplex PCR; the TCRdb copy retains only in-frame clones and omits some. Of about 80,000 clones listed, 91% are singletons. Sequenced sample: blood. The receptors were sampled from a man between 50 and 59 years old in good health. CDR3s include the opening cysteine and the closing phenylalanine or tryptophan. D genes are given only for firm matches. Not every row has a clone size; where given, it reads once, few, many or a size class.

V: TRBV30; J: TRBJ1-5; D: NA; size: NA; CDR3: CAWSVGQAGQPQHF; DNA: TGTGCCTGGAGTGTAGGGCAGGCTGGACAGCCCCAGCATTTT
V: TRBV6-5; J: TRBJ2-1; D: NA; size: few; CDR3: CASSAPPSRNEQFF; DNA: TGTGCCAGCAGCGCACCTCCTTCCCGCAATGAGCAGTTCTTC
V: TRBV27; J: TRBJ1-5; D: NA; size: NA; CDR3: CASSDIPTDLQPQHF; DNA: TGTGCCAGCAGTGATATCCCCACTGACTTACAGCCCCAGCATTTT
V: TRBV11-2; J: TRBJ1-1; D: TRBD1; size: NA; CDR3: CASSFLPSGTGNTEAFF; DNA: TGTGCCAGCAGCTTCCTCCCGTCCGGGACAGGGAACACTGAAGCTTTCTTT
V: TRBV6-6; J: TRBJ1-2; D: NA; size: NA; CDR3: CASSLRGQGLSNYGYTF; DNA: TGTGCCAGCAGTCTCCGGGGCCAAGGACTCTCTAACTATGGCTACACCTTC
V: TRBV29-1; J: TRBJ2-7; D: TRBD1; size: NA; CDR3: CSAEGQGSYEQYF; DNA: TGCAGCGCCGAGGGACAGGGTTCCTACGAGCAGTACTTC
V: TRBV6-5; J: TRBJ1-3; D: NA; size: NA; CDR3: CASTLGGTGNTIYF; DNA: TGTGCCAGCACTTTGGGGGGGACTGGAAACACCATATATTTT
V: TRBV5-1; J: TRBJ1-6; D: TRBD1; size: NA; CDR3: CASSITGTGTYNSPLHF; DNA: TGCGCCAGCAGCATTACCGGGACAGGGACTTATAATTCACCCCTCCACTTT
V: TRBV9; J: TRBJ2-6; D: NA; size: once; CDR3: CASSVGHREFSGANVLTF; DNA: TGTGCCAGCAGCGTAGGCCACAGGGAATTCTCTGGGGCCAACGTCCTGACTTTC
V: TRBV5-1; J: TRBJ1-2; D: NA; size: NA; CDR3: CASSLEAEKNYGYTF; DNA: TGCGCCAGCAGCTTGGAGGCAGAGAAGAACTATGGCTACACCTTC
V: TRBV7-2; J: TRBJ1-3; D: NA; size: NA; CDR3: CASSLSWTSGNTIYF; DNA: TGTGCCAGCAGCTTAAGCTGGACGTCTGGAAACACCATATATTTT
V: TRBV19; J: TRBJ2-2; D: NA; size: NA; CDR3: CASRRLAGELFF; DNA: TGTGCCAGTAGGCGGCTGGCCGGGGAGCTGTTTTTT
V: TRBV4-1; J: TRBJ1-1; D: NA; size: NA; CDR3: CASSQEQVNIAFF; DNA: TGCGCCAGCAGCCAAGAGCAGGTTAATATTGCTTTCTTT
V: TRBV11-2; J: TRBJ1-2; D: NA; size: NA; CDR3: CASSLGRDLYGYTF; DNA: TGTGCCAGCAGCTTAGGACGGGACCTCTATGGCTACACCTTC
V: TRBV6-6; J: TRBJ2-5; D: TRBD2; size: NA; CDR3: CASTRGETQYF; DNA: TGTGCCAGCACGCGGGGGGAGACCCAGTACTTC